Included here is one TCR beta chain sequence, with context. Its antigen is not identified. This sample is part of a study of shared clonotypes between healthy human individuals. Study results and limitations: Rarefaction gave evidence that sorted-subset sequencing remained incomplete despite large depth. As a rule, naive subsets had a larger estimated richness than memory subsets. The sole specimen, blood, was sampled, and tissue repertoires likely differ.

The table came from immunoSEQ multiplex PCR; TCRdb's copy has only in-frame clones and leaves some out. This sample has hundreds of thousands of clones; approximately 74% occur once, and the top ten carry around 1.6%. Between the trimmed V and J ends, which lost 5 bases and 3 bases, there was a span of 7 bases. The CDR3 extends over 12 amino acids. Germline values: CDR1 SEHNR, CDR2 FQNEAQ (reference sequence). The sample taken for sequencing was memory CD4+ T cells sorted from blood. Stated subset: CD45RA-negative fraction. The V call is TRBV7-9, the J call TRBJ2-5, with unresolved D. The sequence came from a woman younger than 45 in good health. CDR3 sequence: CASSVVEETQYF. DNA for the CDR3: TGTGCCAGCAGCGTCGTGGAAGAGACCCAGTACTTC.